Listed below are T cell receptor beta chains from one sample, sequenced in a study of molecular identifiers for immune sequencing clone quantification. TCRdb reprocessed the PCR reads with MiXCR, giving one entry per CDR3 protein. The top ten clones hold less than 0.85% of a sample with 90,000 or so distinct CDR3 sequences, nearly 25% of them seen once. The sample was naive CD8+ T cells from blood, with Jurkat cell RNA spiked in. Receptors were obtained from a human donor in good health. Some libraries in this study had Jurkat cell RNA spiked in. Both conserved end residues are part of each CDR3. D genes are given only for firm matches. The size field is filled for only some rows; it gives once, few, many or a size class.

D	V	J	size	CDR3	DNA
.	TRBV9	TRBJ2-7	few	CASSMRSDRPIDEQYF	TGTGCCAGCAGCATGCGATCCGACAGGCCCATAGACGAGCAGTACTTC
TRBD1	TRBV6-5	TRBJ1-1	.	CASSSWTGSEGTEAFF	TGTGCCAGCAGTTCGTGGACAGGGTCGGAGGGTACTGAAGCTTTCTTT
TRBD2	TRBV20-1	TRBJ2-7	.	CSARDRLAGVGEQYF	TGCAGTGCTAGAGATAGGCTAGCGGGAGTAGGGGAGCAGTACTTC
.	TRBV7-6	TRBJ2-7	many	CASSLKEGYEQYF	TGTGCCAGCAGCTTAAAGGAGGGGTACGAGCAGTACTTC
.	TRBV7-9	TRBJ1-1	many	CASSPNDGNTEAFF	TGTGCCAGCAGCCCAAATGACGGAAACACTGAAGCTTTCTTT
TRBD1	TRBV29-1	TRBJ2-7	few	CSARDRDTYEQYF	TGCAGCGCCCGGGACAGGGACACCTACGAGCAGTACTTC
TRBD2	TRBV9	TRBJ2-2	many	CASSVGPSGGRLNTGELFF	TGTGCCAGCAGCGTAGGTCCTAGCGGGGGAAGATTGAACACCGGGGAGCTGTTTTTT
TRBD2	TRBV14	TRBJ2-7	many	CASSHTSGGTYEQYF	TGTGCCAGCAGCCATACTAGCGGGGGGACCTACGAGCAGTACTTC
.	TRBV10-2	TRBJ2-3	many	CASSEPADTQYF	TGCGCCAGCAGTGAGCCGGCAGATACGCAGTATTTT
.	TRBV19	TRBJ2-1	few	CASSIHGSYNEQFF	TGTGCCAGTAGTATCCACGGCTCCTACAATGAGCAGTTCTTC
.	TRBV2	TRBJ2-5	many	CASSTEHQETQYF	TGTGCCAGCAGTACAGAGCACCAAGAGACCCAGTACTTC
.	TRBV7-2	TRBJ2-3	.	CASSSPWDNPDTQYF	TGTGCCAGCAGCTCCCCCTGGGACAACCCGGATACGCAGTATTTT
TRBD1	TRBV3-1	TRBJ2-4	few	CASSPQGAGNIQYF	TGTGCCAGCAGCCCGCAGGGGGCTGGTAACATTCAGTACTTC
.	TRBV12-3/TRBV12-4	TRBJ2-2	.	CASSPGHPPIANTGELFF	TGTGCCAGCAGCCCGGGGCATCCTCCGATCGCGAACACCGGGGAGCTGTTTTTT
.	TRBV27	TRBJ2-7	few	CASSLAGRTYEQYF	TGTGCCAGCAGTTTGGCAGGGAGAACCTACGAGCAGTACTTC
.	TRBV3-1	TRBJ1-3	many	CASSQAYGAGNTIYF	TGTGCCAGCAGCCAAGCCTACGGGGCTGGAAACACCATATATTTT
TRBD2	TRBV20-1	TRBJ2-3	many	CSARDERLAGVPDTQYF	TGCAGTGCTAGGGACGAGAGACTAGCGGGAGTTCCAGATACGCAGTATTTT
TRBD2	TRBV6-5	TRBJ2-3	many	CASSYSPIAGGTDTQYF	TGTGCCAGCAGTTACTCCCCCATTGCGGGGGGCACAGATACGCAGTATTTT
.	TRBV28	TRBJ2-7	few	CASRPRKGGYEQYF	TGTGCCAGCAGGCCCCGAAAAGGGGGCTACGAGCAGTACTTC
TRBD1	TRBV7-2	TRBJ1-2	many	CASSSRRDRVSYGYTF	TGTGCCAGCAGCTCTAGGCGGGACAGGGTTTCCTATGGCTACACCTTC
.	TRBV5-6	TRBJ1-1	.	CASSLGQMTTEAFF	TGTGCCAGCAGCTTGGGACAGATGACCACTGAAGCTTTCTTT
.	TRBV6-1	TRBJ2-5	.	CASSDRTQETQYF	TGTGCCAGCAGTGATAGGACCCAAGAGACCCAGTACTTC
.	TRBV7-9	TRBJ2-7	few	CASSSPPVYEQYF	TGTGCCAGCAGCTCCCCTCCCGTTTACGAGCAGTACTTC
.	TRBV12-3/TRBV12-4	TRBJ1-4	.	CASSFPGGVWGEKLFF	TGTGCCAGCAGTTTCCCGGGGGGTGTCTGGGGGGAAAAACTGTTTTTT
.	TRBV27	TRBJ1-6	.	CASSLGYNSPLHF	TGTGCCAGCAGTTTGGGGTATAATTCACCCCTCCACTTT
.	TRBV7-6	TRBJ2-7	.	CASSLAIRGNEQYF	TGTGCCAGCAGCTTAGCGATTAGAGGAAACGAGCAGTACTTC
TRBD1	TRBV6-2/TRBV6-3	TRBJ2-3	.	CASSSPRPDRVTDTQYF	TGTGCCAGCAGCTCCCCTCGACCTGACAGGGTCACAGATACGCAGTATTTT
TRBD2	TRBV27	TRBJ2-2	.	CASSLRGLDTGELFF	TGTGCCAGCAGTTTGCGGGGGTTGGACACCGGGGAGCTGTTTTTT
.	TRBV9	TRBJ2-3	few	CASSALLGTDTQYF	TGTGCCAGCAGCGCCCTATTGGGGACAGATACGCAGTATTTT
.	TRBV20-1	TRBJ2-1	.	CSASGLADYNEQFF	TGCAGTGCTAGTGGTCTAGCAGACTACAATGAGCAGTTCTTC
.	TRBV7-8	TRBJ2-7	.	CASSLKEEEGYDRYF	TGTGCCAGCAGCTTGAAGGAGGAGGAAGGGTACGATCGGTACTTC
.	TRBV15	TRBJ2-7	few	CATSKWGAGGVGYEQYF	TGTGCCACCAGCAAGTGGGGGGCAGGAGGGGTCGGCTACGAGCAGTACTTC
.	TRBV11-2	TRBJ2-1	many	CASSWDSNNEQFF	TGTGCCAGCAGCTGGGACTCTAACAATGAGCAGTTCTTC
TRBD2	TRBV2	TRBJ2-1	.	CASSGEGPYNEQFF	TGTGCCAGCAGTGGGGAGGGGCCCTACAATGAGCAGTTCTTC
.	TRBV30	TRBJ2-1	.	CAWSVIGRNEQFF	TGTGCCTGGAGTGTTATTGGGCGTAATGAGCAGTTCTTC
.	TRBV28	TRBJ2-7	few	CASGGLSYEQYF	TGTGCCAGTGGTGGACTATCCTACGAGCAGTACTTC
TRBD1	TRBV29-1	TRBJ2-7	many	CSVKRADRGYEQYF	TGCAGCGTCAAAAGGGCGGACAGGGGCTACGAGCAGTACTTC
.	TRBV20-1	TRBJ1-1	many	CSARDHLHTEAFF	TGCAGTGCTAGAGATCACCTACACACTGAAGCTTTCTTT
TRBD1	TRBV5-6	TRBJ1-2	many	CASSWGTGSPSRGYTF	TGTGCCAGCAGCTGGGGGACAGGGAGTCCCTCGAGAGGCTACACCTTC
.	TRBV12-5	TRBJ1-1	.	CASGLETGTEAFF	TGTGCTAGTGGTTTGGAGACAGGCACTGAAGCTTTCTTT
.	TRBV7-3	TRBJ2-1	.	CASSFGPGASSYNEQFF	TGTGCCAGCAGCTTTGGTCCAGGGGCGAGCTCCTACAATGAGCAGTTCTTC
.	TRBV6-1	TRBJ1-5	.	CASSEKVVRIINQPQHF	TGTGCCAGCAGTGAGAAGGTTGTTAGGATTATCAATCAGCCCCAGCATTTT
.	TRBV4-1	TRBJ1-2	.	CASNPHPEGGYGYTF	TGCGCCAGCAACCCCCACCCGGAAGGCGGCTATGGCTACACCTTC
.	TRBV27	TRBJ1-1	few	CASSGHDPTEAFF	TGTGCCAGCAGTGGACATGACCCCACTGAAGCTTTCTTT
.	TRBV25-1	TRBJ2-5	.	CASRGTGTRETQYF	TGTGCCAGCCGTGGGACAGGGACTAGGGAGACCCAGTACTTC
TRBD1	TRBV10-3	TRBJ1-4	few	CAISESTGATTGQNEKLFF	TGTGCCATCAGTGAATCGACAGGGGCCACCACGGGACAAAATGAAAAACTGTTTTTT
TRBD2	TRBV30	TRBJ2-1	few	CAWTRLRTSGFNEQFF	TGTGCCTGGACTCGTCTAAGGACTAGCGGGTTTAATGAGCAGTTCTTC
TRBD2	TRBV7-8	TRBJ2-7	many	CASSSVGGFAYEQYF	TGTGCCAGCAGCTCCGTGGGGGGGTTTGCCTACGAGCAGTACTTC
TRBD1	TRBV5-8	TRBJ2-1	many	CASSLGTGVNEQFF	TGTGCCAGCAGCTTAGGGACAGGGGTCAATGAGCAGTTCTTC
TRBD2	TRBV27	TRBJ2-1	few	CASSFLAGGSYNEQFF	TGTGCCAGCAGTTTTCTAGCGGGAGGATCCTACAATGAGCAGTTCTTC
TRBD2	TRBV20-1	TRBJ2-7	few	CSARTSGTYEQYF	TGCAGTGCGAGGACTAGCGGGACCTACGAGCAGTACTTC
.	TRBV12-3/TRBV12-4	TRBJ2-3	few	CASSPGGDTQYF	TGTGCCAGCAGTCCTGGGGGGGATACGCAGTATTTT
TRBD1	TRBV4-3	TRBJ2-1	few	CASSQARQGAANEQFF	TGCGCCAGCAGCCAAGCGAGACAGGGGGCCGCCAATGAGCAGTTCTTC